This entry describes one TCR beta chain. This specimen belongs to a study of shared clonotypes between healthy human individuals. The ends lost 4 bases at V and 6 bases at J; junction bases unmatched: 6. The V gene's germline CDR1 is SGHNT and CDR2 YYREEE (reference sequence). The CDR3 is made up of 16 amino acids. TCRdb keeps only in-frame clones here, not all; method: immunoSEQ multiplex PCR. The data contain 1.5 million to 1.9 million clones, 98% of them singletons. The J gene is TRBJ2-1, the V gene TRBV5-4; TRBD2 matches 14 bases. The TCR was taken from a man younger than 45 in good health. Sequenced sample: naive CD4+ T cells sorted from blood. Subset indicated: CD45RA+ positively selected. CDR3 sequence (DNA): TGTGCCAGCAGCGGACTGGGGACTAGCGGGAGCAATGAGCAGTTCTTC. This encodes CASSGLGTSGSNEQFF.